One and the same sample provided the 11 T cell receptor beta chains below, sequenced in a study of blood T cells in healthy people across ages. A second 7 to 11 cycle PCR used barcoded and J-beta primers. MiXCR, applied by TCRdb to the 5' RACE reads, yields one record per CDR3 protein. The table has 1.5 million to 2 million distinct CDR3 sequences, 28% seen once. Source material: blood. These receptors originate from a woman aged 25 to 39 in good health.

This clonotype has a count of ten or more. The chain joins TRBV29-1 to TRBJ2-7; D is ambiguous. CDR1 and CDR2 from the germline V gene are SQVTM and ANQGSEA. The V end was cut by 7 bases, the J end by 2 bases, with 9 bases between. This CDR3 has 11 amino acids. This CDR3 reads CSGGETYEQYF. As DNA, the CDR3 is TGCAGCGGGGGTGAGACCTACGAGCAGTACTTC.

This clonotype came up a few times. Written as DNA, the CDR3 is TGCGCCAGCACGTCGAGTGGGGGGGGTGGCACTGAAGCTTTCTTT. Translation: CASTSSGGGGTEAFF. V usage is TRBV5-1 and J usage is TRBJ1-1; possibly TRBD1 for D (5 bases). Germline V gene sequence: CDR1 SGHRS, CDR2 YFSETQ. V lost 6 bases and J lost 4, with 19 bases in between. CDR3 length equals 15 residues.

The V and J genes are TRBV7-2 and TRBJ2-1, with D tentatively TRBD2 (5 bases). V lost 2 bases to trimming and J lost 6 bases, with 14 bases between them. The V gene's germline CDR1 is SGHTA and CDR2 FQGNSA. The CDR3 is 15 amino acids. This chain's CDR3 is CASSLFVGKANEQFF. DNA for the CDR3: TGTGCCAGCAGCTTATTCGTCGGGAAGGCCAATGAGCAGTTCTTC.

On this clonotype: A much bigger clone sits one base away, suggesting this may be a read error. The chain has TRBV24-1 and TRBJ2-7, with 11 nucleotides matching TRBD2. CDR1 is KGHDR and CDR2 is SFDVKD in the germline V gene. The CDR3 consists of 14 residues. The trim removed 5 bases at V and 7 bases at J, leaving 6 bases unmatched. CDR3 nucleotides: TGTGCCACCAGTGTCGGGACTAGCGGCAATGAGCAGTACTTC. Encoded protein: CATSVGTSGNEQYF.

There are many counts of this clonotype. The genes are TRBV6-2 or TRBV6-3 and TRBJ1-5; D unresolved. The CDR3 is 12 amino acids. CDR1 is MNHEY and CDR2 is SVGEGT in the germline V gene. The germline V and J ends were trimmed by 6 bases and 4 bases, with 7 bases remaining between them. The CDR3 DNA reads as TGTGCCAGCAGAGATGGTAATCAGCCCCAGCATTTT. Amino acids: CASRDGNQPQHF.

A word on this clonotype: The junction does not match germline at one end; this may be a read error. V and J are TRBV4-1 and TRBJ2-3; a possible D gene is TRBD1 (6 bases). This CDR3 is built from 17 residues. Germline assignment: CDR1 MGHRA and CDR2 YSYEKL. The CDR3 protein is CASSPRRSQGSTDTQYF. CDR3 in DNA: TGCGCCAGTAGCCCCCGACGGTCTCAGGGGAGTACAGATACGCAGTATTTT.

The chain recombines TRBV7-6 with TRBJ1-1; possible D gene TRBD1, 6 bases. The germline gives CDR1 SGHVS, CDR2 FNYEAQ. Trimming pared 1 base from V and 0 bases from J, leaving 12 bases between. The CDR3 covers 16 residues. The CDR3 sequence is CASSLGTDRMNTEAFF. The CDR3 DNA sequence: TGTGCCAGCAGCTTAGGGACAGATAGAATGAACACTGAAGCTTTCTTT.

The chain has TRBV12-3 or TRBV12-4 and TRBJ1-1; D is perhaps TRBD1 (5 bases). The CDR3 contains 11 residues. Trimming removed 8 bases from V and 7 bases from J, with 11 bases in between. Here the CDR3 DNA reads TGTGCCAGCGGCGGGAGGGGTGAAGCTTTCTTT. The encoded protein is CASGGRGEAFF.

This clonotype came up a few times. The CDR3 nucleotides read TGCAGCGCCGAGGGTGGATTTAACTATGGCTACACCTTC. Its translation: CSAEGGFNYGYTF. The V gene is TRBV29-1, the J gene TRBJ1-2, with unresolved D. This CDR3 contains 13 residues. The germline V and J ends were trimmed by 7 bases and 1 base, with 13 bases remaining between them. The germline V gene has CDR1 SQVTM and CDR2 ANQGSEA.

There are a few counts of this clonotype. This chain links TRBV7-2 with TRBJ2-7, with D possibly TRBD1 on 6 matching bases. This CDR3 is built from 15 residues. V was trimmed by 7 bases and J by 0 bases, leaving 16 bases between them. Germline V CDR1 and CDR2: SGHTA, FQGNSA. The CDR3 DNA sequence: TGTGCCAGCACCCCATCTGGGACAAACTCCTACGAGCAGTACTTC. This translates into CASTPSGTNSYEQYF.

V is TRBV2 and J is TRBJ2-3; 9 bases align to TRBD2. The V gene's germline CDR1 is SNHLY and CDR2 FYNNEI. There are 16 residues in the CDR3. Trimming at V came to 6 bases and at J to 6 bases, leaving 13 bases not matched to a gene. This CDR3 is CASRRNLAGLSDTQYF. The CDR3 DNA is TGTGCCAGCAGAAGAAACCTAGCGGGATTATCCGATACGCAGTATTTT.